Following are 28 T cell receptor beta chains from one sample sequenced in a study of regulatory T cells in long-lasting Graves disease. The authors built TCR beta libraries using iRepertoire HTBI primers and Arm-PCR of CDR3 regions. Each CDR3 protein gets one entry after TCRdb re-called the multiplex PCR reads with MiXCR. Of around 400,000 distinct CDR3 sequences listed, approximately 25% are singletons. Specified time point: persistent/refractory GD, antithyroid drugs over 5 years with positive TRAb. Extracted RNA from PBMCs served as the source of the TCR library. Here the sequenced sample was peripheral blood mononuclear cells (PBMCs), taken when the disease was refractory, from a patient treated with antithyroid drugs. Receptor source: a woman aged 40 to 50 with Graves disease.

This clonotype was detected ten times or more. V and J are TRBV5-1 and TRBJ1-1; TRBD1 agrees at 7 bases. The CDR3 is made up of 16 amino acids. Germline lookup yields CDR1 SGHRS and CDR2 YFSETQ. The V gene end was trimmed by 6 bases and the J gene end by 4 bases; junction bases not matched to a gene: 15. The CDR3 region is CASNRQGTTTGTEAFF. CDR3 coding DNA: TGCGCCAGCAACCGACAGGGAACGACGACTGGCACTGAAGCTTTCTTT. Complete variable domain (other parts from reference TRBV5-1 and TRBJ1-1): KAGVTQTPRYLIKTRGQQVTLSCSPISGHRSVSWYQQTPGQGLQFLFEYFSETQRNKGNFPGRFSGRQFSNSRSEMNVSTLELGDSALYLCASNRQGTTTGTEAFFGQGTRLTVV.

At least ten counts were recorded for this clonotype. The chain combines TRBV28 with TRBJ1-2, with TRBD1 as a possible D gene (6 bases). The germline V gene has CDR1 MDHEN and CDR2 SYDVKM. The V end lost 3 bases, the J end lost 4 bases, and 15 bases lay between the germline ends. The CDR3 has 15 residues. The CDR3, as DNA: TGTGCCAGCAGTTTTCAGGGGCCTCGTGTCTATGGCTACACCTTC. Its protein is CASSFQGPRVYGYTF.

This clonotype was observed at least ten times. For the CDR3, the DNA is TGTGCCAGCAGTCCTCGATGGACAGGGAAGGGTTCACCCCTCCACTTT. It encodes CASSPRWTGKGSPLHF. The rearrangement links TRBV12-3 or TRBV12-4 to TRBJ1-6; 8 nucleotides agree with TRBD1. CDR3 size: 16 residues. V lost 5 bases to trimming and J lost 9 bases; unmatched junction nucleotides: 12.

In this sample, this clonotype turned up a few times. V usage is TRBV14 and J usage is TRBJ1-3; D remains unclear. The CDR3 length is 14 residues. CDR1 and CDR2 from the germline V gene are SGHDN and FVKESK. V was pared by 6 bases and J by 1 base, with 10 bases between. CDR3 protein: CASSRDPSGNTIYF. The CDR3 nucleotides read TGTGCCAGCAGTCGTGACCCTTCTGGAAACACCATATATTTT.

The chain combines TRBV28 with TRBJ1-1; no clear D gene. CDR1 MDHEN and CDR2 SYDVKM come from the germline V gene. The CDR3 loop spans 14 amino acids. V lost 6 bases and J lost 4, with 15 bases in between. The CDR3 DNA reads as TGTGCCAGCAGAGGGTTTACCCGGGCCACTGAAGCTTTCTTT. Translated, it gives CASRGFTRATEAFF.

The V and J genes are TRBV28 and TRBJ1-1, with 8 bases that match TRBD1. This CDR3 region has 19 residues. The trim removed 2 bases at V and 6 bases at J, leaving 20 bases unmatched. Germline V gene sequence: CDR1 MDHEN, CDR2 SYDVKM. The CDR3 here is CASSLSSGRGRELVAEAFF. The CDR3 region has the DNA TGTGCCAGCAGTTTAAGTAGCGGCAGGGGGCGTGAATTGGTTGCTGAAGCTTTCTTT.

This clonotype was observed a handful of times. The chain is built from TRBV19 and TRBJ2-7; 8 bases map to TRBD2. The V gene's germline CDR1 is LNHDA and CDR2 SQIVND (reference sequence). V was clipped by 4 bases and J by 5 bases; unmatched bases: 10. The CDR3 contains 15 residues. The CDR3 coding sequence is TGTGCCAGTAGTACGCGTTCAGCGGGAGCTAACGAGCAGTACTTC. Translating it yields CASSTRSAGANEQYF.

This clonotype was recorded a few times. The chain has TRBV19 and TRBJ2-7, with 11 bases matching TRBD2. From germline, CDR1 is LNHDA and CDR2 SQIVND (reference sequence). There are 21 residues in the CDR3. The V segment lost 1 base and the J segment 1 base; nucleotides outside the gene matches: 18. In DNA form, the CDR3 reads TGTGCCAGTAGTATAGTCGCCCTGGGACGGGAGAGGACTAGCGGGTCCTACGAGCAGTACTTC. It is translated as CASSIVALGRERTSGSYEQYF.

CDR3 region: CASSQGVDYGYTF. The CDR3 region has the DNA TGTGCCAGCAGCCAGGGTGTTGACTATGGCTACACCTTC. The chain uses TRBV6-1 and TRBJ1-2; possible D gene TRBD1, 5 bases. Trimming left V 6 bases short and J 3 bases short, with 11 bases between. The germline CDR1 and CDR2 sequences are MNHNS and SASEGT. This CDR3 spans 13 amino acids.

J is TRBJ2-1 and V is TRBV28; a possible D gene is TRBD2 (5 bases). The CDR3 is 14 amino acids. Germline CDR1 reads MDHEN; CDR2 reads SYDVKM. V was pared by 2 bases and J by 4 bases, with 9 bases between. CDR3 protein: CASSLAGTYNEQFF. CDR3 nucleotide sequence: TGTGCCAGCAGTTTAGCGGGTACTTACAATGAGCAGTTCTTC.

Many counts were recorded for this clonotype. The chain uses TRBV28 and TRBJ1-2; D is unresolved. Germline loops: CDR1 MDHEN, CDR2 SYDVKM. The V end lost 8 bases, the J end lost 5 bases, and 15 bases lay between the germline ends. The CDR3 totals 13 residues. In DNA, the CDR3 is TGTGCCAGCGCGCTCGGAGGGCGGTATGGCTACACCTTC. Its protein is CASALGGRYGYTF.

On this clonotype itself: Only one base separates this from a far larger clonotype, so it likely reflects a read error. The chain employs TRBV6-2 or TRBV6-3 and TRBJ2-5; D may match TRBD1 or TRBD2 (6 bases each). Looked up from germline, CDR1 is MNHEY and CDR2 is SVGEGT. The ends were cut back, 6 bases at V and 1 base at J, with 15 bases in the middle. The CDR3 has 15 residues. CDR3 in DNA: TGTGCCAGCAGAAGGGGGGCAGGGACCCAAGAGACCCAGTACTTC. This gives the protein CASRRGAGTQETQYF.

V is TRBV7-9 and J is TRBJ2-7; possibly TRBD1 for D (5 bases). The CDR3 contains 16 residues. Germline CDR1 is SEHNR and CDR2 is FQNEAQ (reference sequence). V shed 4 bases and J shed 3 bases, with 19 bases lying between them. The CDR3 sequence: CASSSPDTHSLYEQYF. CDR3 DNA: TGTGCCAGCAGCTCCCCGGACACTCACTCCCTCTACGAGCAGTACTTC.

The chain is built from TRBV5-1 and TRBJ2-2; D possibly corresponds to TRBD2 (5 bases). The germline gives CDR1 SGHRS, CDR2 YFSETQ. This CDR3 is built from 14 residues. Trimming stripped 1 base from V and 3 bases from J, with 7 bases between. CDR3 in DNA: TGCGCCAGCAGCTTGAACGGGGACACCGGGGAGCTGTTTTTT. It specifies CASSLNGDTGELFF.

In its sample, this clonotype was seen a few times. The V gene is TRBV20-1, the J gene TRBJ2-7, with 7 bases matching TRBD1. CDR1 DFQATT and CDR2 SNEGSKA come from the germline V gene (reference sequence). The CDR3 loop spans 13 amino acids. J was trimmed by 2 bases and V by 3 bases; bases with no gene match: 4. The CDR3 is CSASRQGAYEQYF. The DNA for the CDR3 is TGCAGTGCTAGTCGTCAGGGGGCCTACGAGCAGTACTTC.

The rearrangement links TRBV27 to TRBJ2-7, with TRBD1 as a possible D gene (5 bases). Per the germline V gene, CDR1 is MNHEY and CDR2 is SMNVEV (reference sequence). With 2 bases removed from V and 9 bases from J, the gap between germline ends came to 14 bases. This CDR3 spans 13 amino acids. CDR3 DNA sequence: TGTGCCAGCAGTTTAAGAACAGGTGTCGGGCAGTACTTC. It codes for CASSLRTGVGQYF.

The chain's CDR3 is CASSPWEDVQYF. CDR3 DNA: TGCGCCAGCAGCCCCTGGGAGGACGTACAGTACTTC. The chain uses TRBV5-1 and TRBJ2-7; weak D call: TRBD2 (6 bases). The CDR3 sequence is 12 residues long. V shed 4 bases and J shed 10 bases, with 15 bases lying between them. Germline assignment: CDR1 SGHRS and CDR2 YFSETQ.

The V gene is TRBV28, the J gene TRBJ1-4, with D unresolved. The germline V gene has CDR1 MDHEN and CDR2 SYDVKM. The CDR3 loop spans 12 amino acids. V was pared by 7 bases and J by 12 bases, with 15 bases between. For the CDR3, the DNA is TGTGCCAGCACCGTAGGAAGCCTGCAACTGTTTTTT. The encoded protein is CASTVGSLQLFF.

This clonotype came up many times. V is TRBV7-9 and J is TRBJ2-7; a possible D gene is TRBD2 (6 bases). Trimming stripped 4 bases from V and 3 bases from J, with 16 bases between. CDR3 size: 15 residues. Germline V gene lookup returns CDR1 SEHNR and CDR2 FQNEAQ (reference sequence). The CDR3, as DNA: TGTGCCAGCAGCTCTCCCGGCGTCGGGGGCTACGAGCAGTACTTC. Translating it yields CASSSPGVGGYEQYF. Full variable domain (remainder filled in from reference TRBV7-9 and TRBJ2-7): DTGVSQNPRHKITKRGQNVTFRCDPISEHNRLYWYRQTLGQGPEFLTYFQNEAQLEKSRLLSDRFSAERPKGSFSTLEIQRTEQGDSAMYLCASSSPGVGGYEQYFGPGTRLTVT.

This clonotype has more than one count but fewer than ten. A much larger clone differs by one base, so this may be a read error. This sequence joins TRBV6-1 and TRBJ1-1; unclear D gene. This CDR3 comprises 11 residues. From germline, CDR1 is MNHNS and CDR2 SASEGT. The CDR3 loop is CARRHYTEAFF. In DNA, the CDR3 is TGTGCCCGCAGGCATTACACTGAAGCTTTCTTT.

A word on this clonotype: One end of the junction does not line up with germline, which may come from a read error. The J gene is TRBJ1-5, the V gene TRBV5-1; a possible D gene is TRBD1 (6 bases). This CDR3 is 15 amino acids long. The germline V gene has CDR1 SGHRS and CDR2 YFSETQ. The CDR3 coding sequence is TGCACCAGCAGCTTGGACGGACAGCGCGATCAGCCCCAGCATTTT. Translated: CTSSLDGQRDQPQHF.

This clonotype was seen at least ten times. J is TRBJ1-2 and V is TRBV28, with D perhaps matching TRBD1 (6 bases). Trimming pared 7 bases from V and 6 bases from J, leaving 24 bases between. This CDR3 contains 16 residues. Germline V gene lookup returns CDR1 MDHEN and CDR2 SYDVKM. The CDR3 here is CASTTWEDRPNNGYTF. CDR3 in DNA: TGTGCCAGCACCACGTGGGAAGACAGGCCAAATAATGGCTACACCTTC.

With respect to this clonotype: This may stem from a read error, because a much larger clone lies one nucleotide away. The chain recombines TRBV24-1 with TRBJ2-2; 11 positions match TRBD2. After removal of 6 bases from V and 6 bases from J, the junction contained 8 bases not matched to a gene. Germline CDR1 reads KGHDR; CDR2 reads SFDVKD. The CDR3 has 16 amino acids. CDR3: CATSSRLAGGAGELFF. CDR3 nucleotide sequence: TGTGCCACCAGTTCCCGTCTAGCGGGAGGTGCCGGGGAGCTGTTTTTT.

This clonotype was observed a few times. The V gene is TRBV9, the J gene TRBJ2-1; 14 bases are a match to TRBD2. Trimming at V came to 0 bases and at J to 5 bases, leaving 7 bases not matched to a gene. CDR3 length equals 18 residues. Germline CDR1 SGDLS, CDR2 YYNGEE. The CDR3 DNA is TGTGCCAGCAGCGTAGAATGGTGGGGACTAGCGGGAGACAATGAGCAGTTCTTC. Amino acids: CASSVEWWGLAGDNEQFF.

This clonotype was found many times. The rearrangement uses TRBV7-2 and TRBJ2-7, with D possibly TRBD2 on 6 matching bases. The CDR3 has 15 amino acids. The germline V and J ends were trimmed by 7 bases and 7 bases, with 23 bases remaining between them. Germline V gene data show CDR1 as SGHTA and CDR2 as FQGNSA. The CDR3 is CASTLVSGGHLEQYF. CDR3 coding DNA: TGTGCCAGCACTTTAGTTAGTGGAGGGCACTTGGAGCAGTACTTC. Based on the CDR3 plus reference TRBV7-2 and TRBJ2-7, the full variable domain is GAGVSQSPSNKVTEKGKDVELRCDPISGHTALYWYRQSLGQGLEFLIYFQGNSAPDKSGLPSDRFSAERTGGSVSTLTIQRTQQEDSAVYLCASTLVSGGHLEQYFGPGTRLTVT.

This clonotype has at least ten counts. The chain joins TRBV28 to TRBJ1-5; a possible D gene is TRBD1 (5 bases). Per germline, CDR1 MDHEN and CDR2 SYDVKM. Trimming pared 8 bases from V and 4 bases from J, leaving 9 bases between. This CDR3 contains 12 residues. CDR3 residues: CASRDWNQPQHF. CDR3 DNA: TGTGCCAGCCGGGACTGGAATCAGCCCCAGCATTTT.

The rearrangement joins TRBV20-1 to TRBJ2-7; no clear D. Germline V gene sequence: CDR1 DFQATT, CDR2 SNEGSKA (reference sequence). The length of the CDR3 is 12 residues. The germline V and J ends were trimmed by 0 bases and 2 bases, with 5 bases remaining between them. CDR3 sequence (DNA): TGCAGTGCTAGAGAGGGCCCCTACGAGCAGTACTTC. It codes for CSAREGPYEQYF.

The chain combines TRBV27 with TRBJ1-6; no clear D gene. Trimming took 6 bases from V and 3 from J, leaving 9 bases between them. The germline V gene encodes CDR1 MNHEY and CDR2 SMNVEV (reference sequence). The CDR3 is 14 amino acids. The CDR3 region has the DNA TGTGCCAGCAGGACCGGGGTCTATAATTCACCCCTCCACTTT. Its protein product is CASRTGVYNSPLHF.